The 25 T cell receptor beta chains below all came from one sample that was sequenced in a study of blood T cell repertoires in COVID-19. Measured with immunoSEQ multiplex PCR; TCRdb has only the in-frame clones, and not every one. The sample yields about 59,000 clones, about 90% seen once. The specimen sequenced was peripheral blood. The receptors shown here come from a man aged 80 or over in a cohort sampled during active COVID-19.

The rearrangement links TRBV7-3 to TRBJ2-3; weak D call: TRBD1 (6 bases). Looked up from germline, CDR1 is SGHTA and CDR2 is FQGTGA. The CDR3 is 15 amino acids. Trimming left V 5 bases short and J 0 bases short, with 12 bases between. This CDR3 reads CASSPLGQSTDTQYF. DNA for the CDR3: TGTGCCAGCAGCCCGCTAGGACAGAGCACAGATACGCAGTATTTT.

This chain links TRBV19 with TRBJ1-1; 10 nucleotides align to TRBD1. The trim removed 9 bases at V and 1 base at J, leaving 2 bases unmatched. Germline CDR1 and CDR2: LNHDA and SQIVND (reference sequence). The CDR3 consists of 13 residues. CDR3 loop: CASDRGPNTEAFF. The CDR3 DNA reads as TGTGCCAGCGACAGGGGGCCGAACACTGAAGCTTTCTTT.

The CDR3 region has the DNA TGTGCCAGCAGCGTTCAAATTAGCGGAAGCCAGTACTTC. Encoded protein: CASSVQISGSQYF. The V gene is TRBV9, the J gene TRBJ2-5, with a tentative D call TRBD2 (6 bases). This CDR3 comprises 13 residues. Trimming took off 2 bases at V and 10 bases at J, with 15 bases between the two ends. Germline V gene data show CDR1 as SGDLS and CDR2 as YYNGEE.

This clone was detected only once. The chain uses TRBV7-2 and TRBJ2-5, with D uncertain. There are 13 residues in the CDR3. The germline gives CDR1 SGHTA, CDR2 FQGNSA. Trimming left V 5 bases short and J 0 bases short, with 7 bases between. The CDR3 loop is CASSPDYQETQYF. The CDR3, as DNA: TGTGCCAGCAGCCCAGACTACCAAGAGACCCAGTACTTC.

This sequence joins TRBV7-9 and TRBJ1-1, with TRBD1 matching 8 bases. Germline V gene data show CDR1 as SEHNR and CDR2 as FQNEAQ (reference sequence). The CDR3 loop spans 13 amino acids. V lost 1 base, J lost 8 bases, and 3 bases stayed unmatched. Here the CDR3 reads CASSLGQGREAFF. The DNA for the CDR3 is TGTGCCAGCAGCTTAGGACAGGGGAGGGAAGCTTTCTTT.

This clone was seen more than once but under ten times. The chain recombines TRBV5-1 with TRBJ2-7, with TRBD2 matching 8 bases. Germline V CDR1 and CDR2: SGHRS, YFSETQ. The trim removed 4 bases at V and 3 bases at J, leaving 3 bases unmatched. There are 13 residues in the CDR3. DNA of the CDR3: TGCGCCAGCAGCCCAACTAGCGGCTACGAGCAGTACTTC. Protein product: CASSPTSGYEQYF.

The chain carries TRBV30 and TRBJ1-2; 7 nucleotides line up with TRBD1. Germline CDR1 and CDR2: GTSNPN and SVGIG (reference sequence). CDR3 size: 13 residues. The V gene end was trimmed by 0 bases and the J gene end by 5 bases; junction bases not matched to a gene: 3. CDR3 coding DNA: TGTGCCTGGAGTGTTGGGACAGAGTATGGCTACACCTTC. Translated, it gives CAWSVGTEYGYTF.

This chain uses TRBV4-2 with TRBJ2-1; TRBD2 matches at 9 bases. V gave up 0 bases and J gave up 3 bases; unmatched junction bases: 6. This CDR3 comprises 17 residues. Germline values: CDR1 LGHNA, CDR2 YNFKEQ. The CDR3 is CASSQDERGAYYNEQFF. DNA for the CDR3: TGTGCCAGCAGCCAAGACGAGCGGGGGGCATACTACAATGAGCAGTTCTTC.

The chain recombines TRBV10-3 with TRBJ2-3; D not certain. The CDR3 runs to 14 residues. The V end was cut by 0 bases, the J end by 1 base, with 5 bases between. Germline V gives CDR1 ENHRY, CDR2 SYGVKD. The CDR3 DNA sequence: TGTGCCATCAGTGAGTCGCAGGGCACAGATACGCAGTATTTT. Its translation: CAISESQGTDTQYF.

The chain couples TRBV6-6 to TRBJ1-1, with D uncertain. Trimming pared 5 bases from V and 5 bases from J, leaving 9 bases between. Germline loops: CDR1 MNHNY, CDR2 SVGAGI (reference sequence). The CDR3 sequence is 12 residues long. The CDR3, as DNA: TGTGCCAGCAGTCCCGCGGGGACTGAAGCTTTCTTT. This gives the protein CASSPAGTEAFF.

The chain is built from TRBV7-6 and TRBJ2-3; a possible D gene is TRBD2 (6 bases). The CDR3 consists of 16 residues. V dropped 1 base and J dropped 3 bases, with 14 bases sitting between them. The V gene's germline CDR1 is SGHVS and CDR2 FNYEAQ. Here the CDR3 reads CASSLGAGIDTDTQYF. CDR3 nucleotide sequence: TGTGCCAGCAGCTTAGGCGCGGGAATTGATACAGATACGCAGTATTTT.

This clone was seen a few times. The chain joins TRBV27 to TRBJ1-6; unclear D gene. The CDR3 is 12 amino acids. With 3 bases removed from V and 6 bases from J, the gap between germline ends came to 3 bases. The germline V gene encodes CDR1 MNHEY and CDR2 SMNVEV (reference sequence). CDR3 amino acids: CASSFSNSPLHF. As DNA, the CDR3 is TGTGCCAGCAGTTTCAGTAATTCACCCCTCCACTTT.

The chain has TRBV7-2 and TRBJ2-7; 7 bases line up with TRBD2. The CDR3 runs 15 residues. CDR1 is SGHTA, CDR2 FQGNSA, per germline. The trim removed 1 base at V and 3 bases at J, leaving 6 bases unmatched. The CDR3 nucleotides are TGTGCCAGCAGCTTAGTTGGCGGGAGTAGCTACGAGCAGTACTTC. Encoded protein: CASSLVGGSSYEQYF.

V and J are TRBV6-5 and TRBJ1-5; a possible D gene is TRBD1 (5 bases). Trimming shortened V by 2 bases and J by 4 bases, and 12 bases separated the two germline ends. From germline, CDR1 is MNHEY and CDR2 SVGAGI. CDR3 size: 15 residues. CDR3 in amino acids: CASSYGGTGNQPQHF. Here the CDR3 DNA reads TGTGCCAGCAGTTACGGGGGGACGGGAAATCAGCCCCAGCATTTT.

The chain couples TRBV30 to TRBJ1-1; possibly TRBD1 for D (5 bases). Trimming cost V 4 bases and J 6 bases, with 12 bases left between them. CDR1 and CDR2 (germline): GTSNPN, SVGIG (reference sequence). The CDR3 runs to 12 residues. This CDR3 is CAWNGDRSEAFF. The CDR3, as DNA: TGTGCCTGGAACGGTGACAGATCTGAAGCTTTCTTT. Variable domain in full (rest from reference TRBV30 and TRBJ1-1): SQTIHQWPATLVQPVGSPLSLECTVEGTSNPNLYWYRQAAGRGLQLLFYSVGIGQISSEVPQNLSASRPQDRQFILSSKKLLLSDSGFYLCAWNGDRSEAFFGQGTRLTVV.

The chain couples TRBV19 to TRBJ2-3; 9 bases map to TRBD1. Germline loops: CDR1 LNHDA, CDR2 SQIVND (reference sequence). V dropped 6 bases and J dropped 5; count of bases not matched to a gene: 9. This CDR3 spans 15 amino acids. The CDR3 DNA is TGTGCCAGTAGGCTCGGACAGGGGCATGGAGATACGCAGTATTTT. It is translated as CASRLGQGHGDTQYF.

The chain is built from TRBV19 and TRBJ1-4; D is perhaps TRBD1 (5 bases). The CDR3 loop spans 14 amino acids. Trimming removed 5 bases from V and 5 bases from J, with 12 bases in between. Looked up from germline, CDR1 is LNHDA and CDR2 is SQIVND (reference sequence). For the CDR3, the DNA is TGTGCCAGTAGTGCAGGGAACCGGAATGAAAAACTGTTTTTT. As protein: CASSAGNRNEKLFF.

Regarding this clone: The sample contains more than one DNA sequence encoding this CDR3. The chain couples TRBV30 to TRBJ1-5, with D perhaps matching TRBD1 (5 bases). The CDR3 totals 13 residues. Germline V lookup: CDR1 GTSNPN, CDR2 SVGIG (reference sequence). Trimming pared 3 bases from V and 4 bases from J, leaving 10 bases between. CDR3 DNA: TGTGCCTGGAGCGGGGGGGGGAATCAGCCCCAGCATTTT. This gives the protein CAWSGGGNQPQHF.

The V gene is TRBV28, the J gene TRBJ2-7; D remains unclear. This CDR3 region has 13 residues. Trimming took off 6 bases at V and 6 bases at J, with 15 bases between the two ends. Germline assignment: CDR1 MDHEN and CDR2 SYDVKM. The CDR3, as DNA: TGTGCCAGCAGACCCTATAGAGCCGTCGAGCAGTACTTC. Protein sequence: CASRPYRAVEQYF.

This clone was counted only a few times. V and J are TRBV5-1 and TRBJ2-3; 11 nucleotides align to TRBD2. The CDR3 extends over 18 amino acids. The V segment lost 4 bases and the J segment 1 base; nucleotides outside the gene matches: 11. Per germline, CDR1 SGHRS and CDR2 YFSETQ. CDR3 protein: CASSPQGSGGAGTDTQYF. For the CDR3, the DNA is TGCGCCAGCAGCCCCCAGGGTAGCGGGGGGGCGGGCACAGATACGCAGTATTTT.

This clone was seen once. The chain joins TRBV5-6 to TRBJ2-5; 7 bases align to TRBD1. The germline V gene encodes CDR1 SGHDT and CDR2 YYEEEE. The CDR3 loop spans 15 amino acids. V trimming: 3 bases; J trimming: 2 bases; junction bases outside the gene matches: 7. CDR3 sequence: CASSWIPGQQETQYF. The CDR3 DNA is TGTGCCAGCAGCTGGATCCCGGGACAGCAAGAGACCCAGTACTTC. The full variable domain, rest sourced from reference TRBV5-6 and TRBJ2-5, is DAGVTQSPTHLIKTRGQQVTLRCSPKSGHDTVSWYQQALGQGPQFIFQYYEEEERQRGNFPDRFSGHQFPNYSSELNVNALLLGDSALYLCASSWIPGQQETQYFGPGTRLLVL.

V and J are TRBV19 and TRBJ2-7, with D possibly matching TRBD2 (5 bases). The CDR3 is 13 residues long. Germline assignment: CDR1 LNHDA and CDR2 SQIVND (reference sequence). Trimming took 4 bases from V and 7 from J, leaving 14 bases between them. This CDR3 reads CASSTQAAREQYF. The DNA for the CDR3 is TGTGCCAGTAGTACCCAAGCGGCTCGGGAGCAGTACTTC.

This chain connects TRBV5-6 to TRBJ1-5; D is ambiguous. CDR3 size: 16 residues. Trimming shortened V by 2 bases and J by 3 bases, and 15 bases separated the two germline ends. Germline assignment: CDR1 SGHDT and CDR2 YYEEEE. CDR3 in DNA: TGTGCCAGCAGCTTATTCAAAGGCAGCGTCAATCAGCCCCAGCATTTT. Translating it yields CASSLFKGSVNQPQHF.

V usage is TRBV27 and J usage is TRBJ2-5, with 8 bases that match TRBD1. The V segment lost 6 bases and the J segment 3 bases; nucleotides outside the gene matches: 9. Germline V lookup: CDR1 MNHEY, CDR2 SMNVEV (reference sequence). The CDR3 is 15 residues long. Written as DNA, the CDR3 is TGTGCCAGCAGGGGTTTGGACAGGGCCAAAGAGACCCAGTACTTC. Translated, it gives CASRGLDRAKETQYF.

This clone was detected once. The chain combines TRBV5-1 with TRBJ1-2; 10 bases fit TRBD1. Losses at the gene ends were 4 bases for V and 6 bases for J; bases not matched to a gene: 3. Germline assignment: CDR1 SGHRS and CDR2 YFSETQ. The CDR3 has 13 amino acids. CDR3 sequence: CASSPGTGDGYTF. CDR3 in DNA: TGCGCCAGCAGCCCCGGGACAGGGGATGGCTACACCTTC.